One and the same sample provided the 26 T cell receptor beta chains below, sequenced in a study of T cell responses to AZD1222 COVID-19 vaccine. Profiling relied on immunoSEQ multiplex PCR, and the TCRdb table lists in-frame clones only, not all of them. The data show approximately 88,000 clones, with roughly 89% seen just once and roughly 5.2% held by the top ten. The sample here was peripheral blood, taken 28 days after the second AZD1222 dose. The receptors stem from an adult who received the AZD1222 COVID-19 vaccine.

The J gene is TRBJ1-2, the V gene TRBV4-2; D not resolved. Germline values: CDR1 LGHNA, CDR2 YNFKEQ. CDR3 length: 11 amino acids. Trimming stripped 5 bases from V and 8 bases from J, with 9 bases between. The CDR3 nucleotides read TGTGCCAGCAGCACCCGGGAGGGCTACACCTTC. Translating it yields CASSTREGYTF.

The CDR3 here is CASSSEQGAKLFF. The CDR3 nucleotides read TGTGCCAGCAGTTCCGAGCAGGGAGCAAAACTGTTTTTT. The chain joins TRBV6-5 to TRBJ1-4, with D possibly TRBD1 on 5 matching bases. Germline assignment: CDR1 MNHEY and CDR2 SVGAGI. The ends were cut back, 4 bases at V and 10 bases at J, with 13 bases in the middle. The CDR3 extends over 13 amino acids.

The chain uses TRBV2 and TRBJ1-4; unclear D gene. This CDR3 region has 13 residues. V lost 5 bases and J 8 bases, leaving 12 bases between the germline ends. Germline V CDR1 and CDR2: SNHLY, FYNNEI. CDR3: CASSPTEGEKLFF. CDR3 bases: TGTGCCAGCAGTCCAACCGAGGGAGAAAAACTGTTTTTT.

The chain recombines TRBV7-2 with TRBJ1-3; possible D gene TRBD1, 5 bases. The germline V gene has CDR1 SGHTA and CDR2 FQGNSA. Trimming removed 3 bases from V and 4 bases from J, with 10 bases in between. CDR3 length: 14 amino acids. The CDR3 spells CASSFSGQGNTIYF. DNA of the CDR3: TGTGCCAGCAGCTTCAGCGGACAAGGAAACACCATATATTTT.

V usage is TRBV30 and J usage is TRBJ2-2; tentatively, D is TRBD1 (5 bases). This CDR3 has 13 amino acids. CDR1 is GTSNPN and CDR2 is SVGIG in the germline V gene (reference sequence). Trimming removed 5 bases from V and 0 bases from J, with 7 bases in between. The CDR3 is CAWDRTNTGELFF. In DNA form, the CDR3 reads TGTGCCTGGGACAGAACGAACACCGGGGAGCTGTTTTTT.

The chain carries TRBV2 and TRBJ1-1, with D perhaps matching TRBD1 (5 bases). Trimming shortened V by 4 bases and J by 1 base, and 10 bases separated the two germline ends. The CDR3 totals 14 residues. Germline lookup yields CDR1 SNHLY and CDR2 FYNNEI. The CDR3 nucleotides are TGTGCCAGCAGTGGGGGCGTACAGAACACTGAAGCTTTCTTT. The encoded protein is CASSGGVQNTEAFF.

V and J are TRBV9 and TRBJ1-5; D is unresolved. V shed 3 bases and J shed 4 bases, with 14 bases lying between them. The CDR3 loop spans 15 amino acids. From germline, CDR1 is SGDLS and CDR2 YYNGEE. The chain's CDR3 is CASSGRADVNQPQHF. The CDR3 coding sequence is TGTGCCAGCAGCGGGCGGGCAGATGTAAATCAGCCCCAGCATTTT.

J is TRBJ1-2 and V is TRBV19, with D possibly being TRBD1 (5 bases). Germline CDR1 and CDR2: LNHDA and SQIVND (reference sequence). The ends were cut back, 5 bases at V and 4 bases at J, with 11 bases in the middle. The CDR3 is made up of 13 amino acids. The CDR3 DNA sequence: TGTGCCAGTAGTCAAAGGGGATCCTATGGCTACACCTTC. Its translation: CASSQRGSYGYTF.

This rearrangement joins TRBV9 to TRBJ1-4; 9 nucleotides match TRBD1. Germline values: CDR1 SGDLS, CDR2 YYNGEE. Trimming cost V 4 bases and J 6 bases; bases outside gene matches: 7. The CDR3 contains 15 residues. The CDR3 DNA sequence: TGTGCCAGCAGCACCGGGACAGGGCGGCATGAAAAACTGTTTTTT. It yields the protein CASSTGTGRHEKLFF.

The CDR3 coding sequence is TGTGCCAGCAGCTTCAATTCTGTTAACAATGAGCAGTTCTTC. It yields the protein CASSFNSVNNEQFF. The genes are TRBV7-3 and TRBJ2-1; D gene ambiguous. The CDR3 covers 14 residues. Germline V gene data show CDR1 as SGHTA and CDR2 as FQGTGA. V lost 3 bases to trimming and J lost 5 bases, with 11 bases between them.

The chain is built from TRBV5-1 and TRBJ2-2; D is unclear. The CDR3 covers 13 residues. Trimming took off 0 bases at V and 6 bases at J, with 6 bases between the two ends. The germline V gene encodes CDR1 SGHRS and CDR2 YFSETQ. The CDR3: CASSLDDSGELFF. In nucleotides, the CDR3 is TGCGCCAGCAGCTTGGATGACTCCGGGGAGCTGTTTTTT.

This chain links TRBV6-1 with TRBJ2-2; D is ambiguous. Germline assignment: CDR1 MNHNS and CDR2 SASEGT. Deletions cut 3 bases from V and 4 bases from J, with 9 bases between. CDR3 size: 14 residues. The chain's CDR3 is CASSDGRVTGELFF. In nucleotides, the CDR3 is TGTGCCAGCAGTGATGGCAGAGTCACCGGGGAGCTGTTTTTT.

The V call is TRBV2, the J call TRBJ1-2; possible D gene TRBD1, 5 bases. V lost 3 bases to trimming and J lost 9 bases, with 8 bases between them. Germline CDR1 is SNHLY and CDR2 is FYNNEI. The CDR3 is 11 amino acids. CDR3 nucleotides: TGTGCCAGCAGTGAGTACAGGAGCTACACCTTC. It specifies CASSEYRSYTF.

V and J are TRBV9 and TRBJ1-2, with D possibly TRBD1 on 5 matching bases. V dropped 4 bases and J dropped 4 bases, with 14 bases sitting between them. From germline, CDR1 is SGDLS and CDR2 YYNGEE. The CDR3 spans 14 residues. CDR3 in amino acids: CASSPGAASYGYTF. The CDR3, as DNA: TGTGCCAGCAGCCCTGGGGCGGCAAGCTATGGCTACACCTTC.

The chain couples TRBV30 to TRBJ2-7; D ambiguous. The germline CDR1 and CDR2 sequences are GTSNPN and SVGIG (reference sequence). The CDR3 is 14 residues long. V lost 0 bases to trimming and J lost 0 bases, with 9 bases between them. CDR3 loop: CAWSVGPSSYEQYF. CDR3 sequence (DNA): TGTGCCTGGAGTGTGGGTCCTAGCTCCTACGAGCAGTACTTC.

CDR3 region: CASSEGASGGPPEYF. In DNA, the CDR3 is TGTGCCAGCAGTGAAGGGGCAAGCGGGGGCCCTCCTGAGTATTTT. V gene TRBV6-1 combines with J gene TRBJ2-3; TRBD2 aligns across 8 bases. Unmatched junction bases numbered 13, after V lost 1 base and J lost 13 bases. The germline gives CDR1 MNHNS, CDR2 SASEGT. CDR3 length: 15 amino acids.

The chain carries TRBV2 and TRBJ1-1, with a possible D match to TRBD1 (6 bases). V lost 0 bases and J lost 7, with 12 bases in between. Germline loops: CDR1 SNHLY, CDR2 FYNNEI. The CDR3 length is 14 residues. CDR3 in amino acids: CASSEAGQGNEAFF. In DNA, the CDR3 is TGTGCCAGCAGTGAAGCTGGGCAGGGGAATGAAGCTTTCTTT.

This chain links TRBV9 with TRBJ2-1, with 7 bases matching TRBD2. J was trimmed by 5 bases and V by 0 bases; bases with no gene match: 5. This CDR3 spans 15 amino acids. The germline gives CDR1 SGDLS, CDR2 YYNGEE. CDR3 bases: TGTGCCAGCAGCGTAGCGGGGGGTTCCCACAATGAGCAGTTCTTC. Encoded protein: CASSVAGGSHNEQFF. Full variable domain (missing parts from reference TRBV9 and TRBJ2-1): DSGVTQTPKHLITATGQRVTLRCSPRSGDLSVYWYQQSLDQGLQFLIQYYNGEERAKGNILERFSAQQFPDLHSELNLSSLELGDSALYFCASSVAGGSHNEQFFGPGTRLTVL.

V is TRBV7-8 and J is TRBJ1-6; possibly TRBD1 for D (6 bases). Trimming removed 6 bases from V and 4 bases from J, with 10 bases in between. The germline CDR1 and CDR2 sequences are SGHVS and FQNEAQ. The CDR3 extends over 14 amino acids. CDR3 region: CASSPGQYNSPLHF. The CDR3 DNA is TGTGCCAGCAGTCCGGGACAATATAATTCACCCCTCCACTTT.

This chain uses TRBV5-4 with TRBJ2-3; 7 bases agree with TRBD2. The junction had 3 bases not matched to a gene; V was cut back by 1 base and J by 1 base. Germline-derived CDR1 and CDR2 are SGHNT and YYREEE (reference sequence). The length of the CDR3 is 15 residues. CDR3 in amino acids: CASSLSSGRTDTQYF. In nucleotides, the CDR3 is TGTGCCAGCAGCTTGTCTAGCGGTCGCACAGATACGCAGTATTTT.

This chain links TRBV7-3 with TRBJ2-3, with 9 positions matching TRBD2. V dropped 4 bases and J dropped 1; count of bases not matched to a gene: 9. Germline V gene data show CDR1 as SGHTA and CDR2 as FQGTGA. CDR3 length equals 17 residues. As DNA, the CDR3 is TGTGCCAGCAGCTCCCAAGTGGGACTAGCACGCACAGATACGCAGTATTTT. Translation: CASSSQVGLARTDTQYF.

The V gene is TRBV3-1 (or the pseudogene TRBV3-2), the J gene TRBJ1-2; D unclear. The V and J ends lost 0 bases and 4 bases respectively, with 9 bases between them. There are 14 residues in the CDR3. The germline V gene encodes CDR1 LGHDT and CDR2 YNNKEL (reference sequence). CDR3 bases: TGTGCCAGCAGCCAAGAAGGGTCTCTCTATGGCTACACCTTC. It translates to CASSQEGSLYGYTF.

The chain combines TRBV3-1 (or the pseudogene TRBV3-2) with TRBJ2-7, with D possibly being TRBD1 or TRBD2 (5 bases each). The CDR3 length is 15 residues. Germline values: CDR1 LGHDT, CDR2 YNNKEL (reference sequence). Deletions cut 3 bases from V and 3 bases from J, with 15 bases between. In DNA form, the CDR3 reads TGTGCCAGCAGCCACACCGGGACGGGTGTCTACGAGCAGTACTTC. Translated: CASSHTGTGVYEQYF.

The rearrangement uses TRBV5-1 and TRBJ2-7; 7 nucleotides match TRBD1. The CDR3 extends over 14 amino acids. Looked up from germline, CDR1 is SGHRS and CDR2 is YFSETQ. V shed 3 bases and J 3 bases; nucleotides not matched to a gene: 6. DNA of the CDR3: TGCGCCAGCAGCTCCGGGACAGCCAACTACGAGCAGTACTTC. Protein sequence: CASSSGTANYEQYF.

The chain employs TRBV6-1 and TRBJ1-5; TRBD1 agrees at 7 bases. CDR3 size: 17 residues. Germline lookup yields CDR1 MNHNS and CDR2 SASEGT. V lost 3 bases and J lost 5; bases outside the gene matches: 13. CDR3 bases: TGTGCCAGCAGTGAGGAGGGATCGGACAGGCGAGATCAGCCCCAGCATTTT. It is translated as CASSEEGSDRRDQPQHF.

J is TRBJ1-2 and V is TRBV3-1 (or the pseudogene TRBV3-2); D gene uncertain. The germline V gene encodes CDR1 LGHDT and CDR2 YNNKEL (reference sequence). CDR3 length: 15 amino acids. The germline V and J ends were trimmed by 5 bases and 0 bases, with 13 bases remaining between them. The CDR3 region is CASSSQLITNYGYTF. The CDR3 nucleotides read TGTGCCAGCAGCTCCCAACTCATAACTAACTATGGCTACACCTTC.